This passage covers 17 T cell receptor beta chains from one sample sequenced in a study of cytomegalovirus exposure and HLA in healthy donors. This PCR relied on a set of 60 Vbeta primers and 13 Jbeta primers. Profiled with immunoSEQ multiplex PCR; TCRdb holds only in-frame clones, not every one. The repertoire holds approximately 170,000 clones, around 80% seen once, with around 1.3% in the top ten. Sequenced sample: PBMCs. These receptors were obtained from a boy aged 2 to 10 in good health and CMV-seronegative.

CDR3 protein: CASSPRTEGAGEKLFF. The DNA of the CDR3 is TGTGCCAGCAGCCCCCGGACGGAGGGGGCTGGCGAAAAACTGTTTTTT. This chain links TRBV7-6 with TRBJ1-4, with 7 bases identical to TRBD1. V lost 5 bases and J lost 8; bases outside the gene matches: 14. CDR3 size: 16 residues. Germline CDR1 SGHVS, CDR2 FNYEAQ.

This clone occurred once. The V and J genes are TRBV5-1 and TRBJ2-1; 14 bases line up with TRBD2. The CDR3 loop spans 17 amino acids. V trimming: 1 base; J trimming: 7 bases; junction bases outside the gene matches: 7. Germline V gene sequence: CDR1 SGHRS, CDR2 YFSETQ. The CDR3 sequence is CASSLTGTSGSFNEQFF. As DNA, the CDR3 is TGCGCCAGCAGCTTGACCGGGACTAGCGGGAGTTTTAATGAGCAGTTCTTC.

V and J are TRBV25-1 and TRBJ2-7; TRBD2 agrees at 7 bases. Germline lookup yields CDR1 MGHDK and CDR2 SYGVNS. The V segment lost 4 bases and the J segment 0 bases; nucleotides outside the gene matches: 3. This CDR3 spans 14 amino acids. CDR3 coding DNA: TGTGCCAGCAGTGGTTGGACTAGCTCCTACGAGCAGTACTTC. It specifies CASSGWTSSYEQYF.

This sequence joins TRBV30 and TRBJ1-2; D is unresolved. CDR3 length: 13 amino acids. Germline V CDR1 and CDR2: GTSNPN, SVGIG (reference sequence). Trimming cost V 0 bases and J 4 bases, with 9 bases left between them. The DNA for the CDR3 is TGTGCCTGGAGTGTCCAACGGAGCTATGGCTACACCTTC. It specifies CAWSVQRSYGYTF.

The chain has TRBV7-9 and TRBJ2-3; 9 positions agree with TRBD1. The J segment lost 3 bases and the V segment lost 3 bases, leaving 4 bases of the junction unmatched. CDR3 length equals 15 residues. The germline gives CDR1 SEHNR, CDR2 FQNEAQ (reference sequence). The CDR3 sequence is CASSLGQGRTDTQYF. Here the CDR3 DNA reads TGTGCCAGCAGCTTGGGACAGGGTAGGACAGATACGCAGTATTTT.

The chain employs TRBV19 and TRBJ1-2; D is unresolved. V was pared by 3 bases and J by 3 bases, with 11 bases between. This CDR3 comprises 14 residues. Per the germline V gene, CDR1 is LNHDA and CDR2 is SQIVND (reference sequence). The CDR3 region is CASSIPTEYYGYTF. DNA for the CDR3: TGTGCCAGTAGTATCCCTACCGAGTACTATGGCTACACCTTC.

This chain uses TRBV10-2 with TRBJ1-1, with D tentatively TRBD1 (5 bases). Germline-derived CDR1 and CDR2 are WSHSY and SAAADI. The V end was cut by 0 bases, the J end by 5 bases, with 10 bases between. This CDR3 comprises 14 residues. CDR3 DNA: TGCGCCAGCAGTGAGTCGGGGGAGGCAACTGAAGCTTTCTTT. This sequence encodes CASSESGEATEAFF.

The V call is TRBV19, the J call TRBJ1-2, with D possibly matching TRBD1 (6 bases). Germline values: CDR1 LNHDA, CDR2 SQIVND (reference sequence). This CDR3 has 13 amino acids. V lost 10 bases to trimming and J lost 5 bases, with 17 bases between them. In DNA form, the CDR3 reads TGTGCCACCTCCCCACAGGGCGAGTATGGCTACACCTTC. This sequence encodes CATSPQGEYGYTF.

This chain links TRBV11-2 with TRBJ2-5, with 13 bases identical to TRBD2. Looked up from germline, CDR1 is SGHAT and CDR2 is FQNNGV. The CDR3 length is 15 residues. The V and J ends lost 5 bases and 3 bases, in that order; junction bases with no gene match: 3. The CDR3 spells CASSIGTSGKETQYF. The CDR3 DNA sequence: TGTGCCAGCAGCATCGGGACTAGCGGGAAAGAGACCCAGTACTTC. Filled out from reference TRBV11-2 and TRBJ2-5, the complete variable domain reads EAGVAQSPRYKIIEKRQSVAFWCNPISGHATLYWYQQILGQGPKLLIQFQNNGVVDDSQLPKDRFSAERLKGVDSTLKIQPAKLEDSAVYLCASSIGTSGKETQYFGPGTRLLVL.

The V call is TRBV7-9, the J call TRBJ1-3, with TRBD1 identical over 7 bases. Germline V gene sequence: CDR1 SEHNR, CDR2 FQNEAQ (reference sequence). V shed 1 base and J 3 bases; nucleotides not matched to a gene: 9. This CDR3 is 17 amino acids long. The CDR3 nucleotides are TGTGCCAGCAGCTTAGGGGTCGACAGGGCCCTTGGAAACACCATATATTTT. The encoded protein is CASSLGVDRALGNTIYF.

This clone is medium-sized in the sample. The genes are TRBV5-4 and TRBJ1-2; 7 bases are shared with TRBD1. CDR1 and CDR2 from the germline V gene are SGHNT and YYREEE (reference sequence). Trimming cost V 2 bases and J 5 bases; bases outside gene matches: 6. There are 14 residues in the CDR3. CDR3: CASSLDRVWYGYTF. CDR3 nucleotides: TGTGCCAGCAGCTTAGACAGGGTCTGGTATGGCTACACCTTC.

The chain uses TRBV9 and TRBJ1-1; 9 nucleotides match TRBD1. CDR1 and CDR2 (germline): SGDLS, YYNGEE. The V segment lost 3 bases and the J segment 5 bases; nucleotides outside the gene matches: 8. CDR3 size: 15 residues. This CDR3 is CASSGRQGVETEAFF. Here the CDR3 DNA reads TGTGCCAGCAGCGGAAGACAGGGGGTAGAGACTGAAGCTTTCTTT. The entire variable domain, with the rest obtained from reference TRBV9 and TRBJ1-1, is as follows: DSGVTQTPKHLITATGQRVTLRCSPRSGDLSVYWYQQSLDQGLQFLIQYYNGEERAKGNILERFSAQQFPDLHSELNLSSLELGDSALYFCASSGRQGVETEAFFGQGTRLTVV.

This clone showed up just a few times. The V gene is TRBV5-4, the J gene TRBJ1-2, with 7 bases fitting TRBD1. Germline trimming cut 5 bases from V and 8 bases from J; bases unmatched to any gene: 12. Germline V CDR1 and CDR2: SGHNT, YYREEE (reference sequence). The CDR3 loop spans 14 amino acids. CDR3 amino acids: CASSRQGAGVGYTF. CDR3 in DNA: TGTGCCAGCAGTAGACAGGGCGCCGGAGTCGGCTACACCTTC. Using reference TRBV5-4 and TRBJ1-2 for the parts outside the CDR3, the full variable domain is ETGVTQSPTHLIKTRGQQVTLRCSSQSGHNTVSWYQQALGQGPQFIFQYYREEENGRGNFPPRFSGLQFPNYSSELNVNALELDDSALYLCASSRQGAGVGYTFGSGTRLTVV.

The rearrangement links TRBV28 to TRBJ2-7, with 9 bases that match TRBD2. The trim removed 3 bases at V and 3 bases at J, leaving 6 bases unmatched. The CDR3 totals 15 residues. CDR1 and CDR2 from the germline V gene are MDHEN and SYDVKM. This CDR3 reads CASSFSATSGYEQYF. DNA of the CDR3: TGTGCCAGCAGTTTTTCAGCGACTAGCGGCTACGAGCAGTACTTC.

This rearrangement joins TRBV5-1 to TRBJ2-1; TRBD2 aligns across 7 bases. This CDR3 has 13 residues. Germline assignment: CDR1 SGHRS and CDR2 YFSETQ. V lost 7 bases to trimming and J lost 6 bases; unmatched junction nucleotides: 7. The CDR3 is CASGSPGGNEQFF. The CDR3 nucleotides read TGCGCCAGCGGATCTCCGGGGGGCAATGAGCAGTTCTTC.

The chain is built from TRBV6-6 and TRBJ1-1; D remains unclear. This CDR3 has 15 amino acids. Germline values: CDR1 MNHNY, CDR2 SVGAGI (reference sequence). V was trimmed by 7 bases and J by 5 bases, leaving 20 bases between them. CDR3 loop: CASNSVRAVGTEAFF. In nucleotides, the CDR3 is TGTGCCAGCAACTCCGTTCGAGCGGTGGGGACTGAAGCTTTCTTT.

This clone was seen a handful of times. The chain couples TRBV30 to TRBJ2-5; D might be TRBD1 (6 bases). The CDR3 totals 13 residues. V was trimmed by 4 bases and J by 4 bases, leaving 13 bases between them. Germline CDR1 GTSNPN, CDR2 SVGIG (reference sequence). The CDR3 region has the DNA TGTGCCTGGAATGGACAGCCTGGAGAGACCCAGTACTTC. Its translation is CAWNGQPGETQYF.